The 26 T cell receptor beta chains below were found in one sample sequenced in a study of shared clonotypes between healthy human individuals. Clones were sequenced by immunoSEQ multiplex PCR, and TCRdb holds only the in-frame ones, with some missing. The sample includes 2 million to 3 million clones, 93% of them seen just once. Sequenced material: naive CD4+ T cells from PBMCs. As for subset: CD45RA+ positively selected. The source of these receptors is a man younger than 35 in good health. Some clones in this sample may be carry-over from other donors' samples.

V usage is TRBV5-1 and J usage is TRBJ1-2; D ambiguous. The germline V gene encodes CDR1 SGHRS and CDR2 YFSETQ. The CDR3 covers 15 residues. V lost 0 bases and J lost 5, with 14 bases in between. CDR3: CASSLVGDMLYGYTF. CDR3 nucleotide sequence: TGCGCCAGCAGCTTGGTGGGAGACATGCTTTATGGCTACACCTTC.

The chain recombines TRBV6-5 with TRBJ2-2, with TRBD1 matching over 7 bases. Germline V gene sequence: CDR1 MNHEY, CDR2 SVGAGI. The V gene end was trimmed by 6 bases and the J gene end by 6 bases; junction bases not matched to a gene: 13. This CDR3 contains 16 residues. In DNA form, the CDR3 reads TGTGCCAGCAGATACCCTTCCGGGACAGTATCCGGGGAGCTGTTTTTT. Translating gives CASRYPSGTVSGELFF.

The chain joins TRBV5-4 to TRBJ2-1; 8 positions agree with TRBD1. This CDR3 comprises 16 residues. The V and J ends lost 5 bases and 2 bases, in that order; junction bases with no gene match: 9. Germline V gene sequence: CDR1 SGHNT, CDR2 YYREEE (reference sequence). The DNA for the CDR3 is TGTGCCAGCAGGGCTACAGGGGGTATTACCTACAATGAGCAGTTCTTC. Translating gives CASRATGGITYNEQFF.

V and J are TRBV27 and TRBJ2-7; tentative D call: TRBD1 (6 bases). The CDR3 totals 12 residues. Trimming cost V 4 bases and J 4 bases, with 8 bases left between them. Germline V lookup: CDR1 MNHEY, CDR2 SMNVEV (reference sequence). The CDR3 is CASSSGHYEQYF. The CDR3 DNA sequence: TGTGCCAGCAGTTCGGGACATTACGAGCAGTACTTC.

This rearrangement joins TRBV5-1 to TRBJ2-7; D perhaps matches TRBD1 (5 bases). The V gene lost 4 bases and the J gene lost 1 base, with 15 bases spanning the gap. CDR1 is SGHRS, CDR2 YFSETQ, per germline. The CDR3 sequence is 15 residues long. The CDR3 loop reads CASSPVVRGSYEQYF. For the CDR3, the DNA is TGCGCCAGCAGCCCAGTGGTAAGGGGATCCTACGAGCAGTACTTC.

The CDR3 protein is CASSHQGSGYGYTF. Written as DNA, the CDR3 is TGCGCCAGCAGCCATCAGGGTTCGGGCTATGGCTACACCTTC. The chain links TRBV4-1 to TRBJ1-2; the D gene is possibly TRBD1 (5 bases). The CDR3 length is 14 residues. Trimming shortened V by 3 bases and J by 4 bases, and 12 bases separated the two germline ends. CDR1 and CDR2 (germline): MGHRA, YSYEKL.

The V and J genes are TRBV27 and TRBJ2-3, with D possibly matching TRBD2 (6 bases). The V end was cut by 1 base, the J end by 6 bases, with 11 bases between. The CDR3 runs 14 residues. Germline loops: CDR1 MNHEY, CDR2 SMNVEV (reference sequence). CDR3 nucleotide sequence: TGTGCCAGCAGTTTATTCGCGGGATTGGATACGCAGTATTTT. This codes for CASSLFAGLDTQYF.

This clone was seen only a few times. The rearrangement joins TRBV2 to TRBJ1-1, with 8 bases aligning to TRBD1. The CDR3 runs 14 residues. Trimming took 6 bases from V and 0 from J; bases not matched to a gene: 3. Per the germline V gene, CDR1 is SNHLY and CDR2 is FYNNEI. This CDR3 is CASREGQVNTEAFF. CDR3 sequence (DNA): TGTGCCAGCAGAGAGGGACAGGTGAACACTGAAGCTTTCTTT.

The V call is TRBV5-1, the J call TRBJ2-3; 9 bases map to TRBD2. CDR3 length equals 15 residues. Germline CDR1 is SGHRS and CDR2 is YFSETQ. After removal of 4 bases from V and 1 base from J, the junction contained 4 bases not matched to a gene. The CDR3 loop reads CASSGGRAGTDTQYF. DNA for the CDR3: TGCGCCAGCAGCGGCGGGAGGGCCGGCACAGATACGCAGTATTTT. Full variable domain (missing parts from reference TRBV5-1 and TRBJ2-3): KAGVTQTPRYLIKTRGQQVTLSCSPISGHRSVSWYQQTPGQGLQFLFEYFSETQRNKGNFPGRFSGRQFSNSRSEMNVSTLELGDSALYLCASSGGRAGTDTQYFGPGTRLTVL.

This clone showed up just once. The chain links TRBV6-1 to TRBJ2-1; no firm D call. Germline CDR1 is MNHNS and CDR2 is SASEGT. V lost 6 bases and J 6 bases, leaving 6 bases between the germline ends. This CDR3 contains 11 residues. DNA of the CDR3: TGTGCCAGCAGACGGAGCAATGAGCAGTTCTTC. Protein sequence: CASRRSNEQFF.

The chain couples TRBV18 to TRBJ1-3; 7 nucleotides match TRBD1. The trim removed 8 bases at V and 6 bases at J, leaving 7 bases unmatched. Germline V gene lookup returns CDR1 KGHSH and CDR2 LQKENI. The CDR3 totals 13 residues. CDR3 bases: TGTGCCAGCGCACGACAGGGAGTAAACACCATATATTTT. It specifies CASARQGVNTIYF.

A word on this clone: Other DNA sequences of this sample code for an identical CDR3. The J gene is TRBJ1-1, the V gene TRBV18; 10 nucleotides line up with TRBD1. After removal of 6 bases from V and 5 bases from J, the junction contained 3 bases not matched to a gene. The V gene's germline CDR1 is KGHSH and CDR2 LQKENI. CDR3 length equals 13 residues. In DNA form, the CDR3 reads TGTGCCAGCTCCTCGGACAGGGGGACTGAAGCTTTCTTT. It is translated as CASSSDRGTEAFF.

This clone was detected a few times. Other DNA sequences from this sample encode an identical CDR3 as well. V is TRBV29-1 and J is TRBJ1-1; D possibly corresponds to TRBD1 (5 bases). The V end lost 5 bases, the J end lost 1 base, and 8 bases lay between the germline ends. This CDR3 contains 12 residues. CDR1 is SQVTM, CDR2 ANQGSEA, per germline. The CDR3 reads CSVSGGNTEAFF. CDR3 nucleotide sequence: TGCAGCGTTTCGGGGGGGAACACTGAAGCTTTCTTT.

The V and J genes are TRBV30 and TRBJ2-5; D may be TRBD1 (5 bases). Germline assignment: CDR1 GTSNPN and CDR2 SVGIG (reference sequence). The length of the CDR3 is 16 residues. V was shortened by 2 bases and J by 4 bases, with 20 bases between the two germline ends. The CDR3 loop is CAWSSRRDQGTETQYF. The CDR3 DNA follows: TGTGCCTGGAGTAGTCGGCGAGATCAGGGAACAGAGACCCAGTACTTC.

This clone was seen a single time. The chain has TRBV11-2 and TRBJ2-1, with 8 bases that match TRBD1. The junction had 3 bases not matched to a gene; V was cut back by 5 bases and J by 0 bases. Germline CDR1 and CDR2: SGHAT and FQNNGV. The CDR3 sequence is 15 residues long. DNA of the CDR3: TGTGCCAGCAGCGCGGACAGGGCCTCCTACAATGAGCAGTTCTTC. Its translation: CASSADRASYNEQFF.

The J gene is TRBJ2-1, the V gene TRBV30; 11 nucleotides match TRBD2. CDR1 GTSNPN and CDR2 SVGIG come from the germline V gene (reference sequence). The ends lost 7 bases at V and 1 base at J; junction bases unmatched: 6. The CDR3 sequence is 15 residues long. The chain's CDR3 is CASRASGRSYNEQFF. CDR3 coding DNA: TGTGCCTCACGGGCTAGCGGGAGGTCCTACAATGAGCAGTTCTTC.

The DNA of the CDR3 is TGTGCCAGCAGTGAGGTAGCGGGAAGGGGGGCCAACGTCCTGACTTTC. Its translation is CASSEVAGRGANVLTF. V and J are TRBV25-1 and TRBJ2-6; 8 bases are shared with TRBD2. The CDR3 is 16 residues long. Germline CDR1 reads MGHDK; CDR2 reads SYGVNS. V shed 3 bases, J shed 4 bases, and the junction held 5 bases outside the gene matches.

CDR3 residues: CASSPLGGGHQPQHF. In nucleotides, the CDR3 is TGTGCCAGCAGCCCCCTAGGGGGCGGGCACCAGCCCCAGCATTTT. The chain combines TRBV7-2 with TRBJ1-5, with 7 nucleotides matching TRBD1. This CDR3 is 15 amino acids long. Germline values: CDR1 SGHTA, CDR2 FQGNSA. V trimming: 5 bases; J trimming: 7 bases; junction bases outside the gene matches: 11.

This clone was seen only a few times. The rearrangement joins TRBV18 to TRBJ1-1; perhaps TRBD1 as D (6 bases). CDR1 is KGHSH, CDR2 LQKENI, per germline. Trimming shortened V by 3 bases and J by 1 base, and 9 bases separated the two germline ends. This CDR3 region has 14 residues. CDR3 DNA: TGTGCCAGCTCACCGGACAGCTGGAACACTGAAGCTTTCTTT. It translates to CASSPDSWNTEAFF.

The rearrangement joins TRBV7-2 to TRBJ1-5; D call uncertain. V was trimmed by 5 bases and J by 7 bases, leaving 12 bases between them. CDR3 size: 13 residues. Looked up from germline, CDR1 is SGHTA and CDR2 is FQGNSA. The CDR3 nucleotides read TGTGCCAGCAGCGACGGCCCACAACAGCCCCAGCATTTT. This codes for CASSDGPQQPQHF.

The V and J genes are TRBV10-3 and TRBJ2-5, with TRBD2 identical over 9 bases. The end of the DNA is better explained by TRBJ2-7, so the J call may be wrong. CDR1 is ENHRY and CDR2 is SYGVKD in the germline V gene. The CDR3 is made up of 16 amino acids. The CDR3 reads CAISEVWASGNYEQYF. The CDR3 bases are TGTGCCATCAGTGAGGTTTGGGCTAGCGGGAACTACGAGCAGTACTTC.

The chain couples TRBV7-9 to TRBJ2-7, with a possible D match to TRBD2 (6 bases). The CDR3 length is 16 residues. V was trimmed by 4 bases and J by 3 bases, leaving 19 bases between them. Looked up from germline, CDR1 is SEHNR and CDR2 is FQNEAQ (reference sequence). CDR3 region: CASSSRGGDTNYEQYF. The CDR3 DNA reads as TGTGCCAGCAGCTCTCGGGGCGGGGATACCAACTACGAGCAGTACTTC.

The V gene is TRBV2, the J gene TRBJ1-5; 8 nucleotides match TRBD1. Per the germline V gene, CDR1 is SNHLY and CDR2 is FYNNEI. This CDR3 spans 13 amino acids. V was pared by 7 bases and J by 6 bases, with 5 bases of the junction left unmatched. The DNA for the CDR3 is TGTGCCAGCAATCAGGGGGCAGGTCAGCCCCAGCATTTT. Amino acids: CASNQGAGQPQHF.

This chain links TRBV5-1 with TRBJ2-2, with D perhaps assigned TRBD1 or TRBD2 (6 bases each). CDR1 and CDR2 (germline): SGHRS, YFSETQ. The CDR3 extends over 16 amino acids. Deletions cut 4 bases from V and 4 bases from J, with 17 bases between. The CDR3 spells CASSPSWGASTGELFF. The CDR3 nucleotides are TGCGCCAGCAGCCCGAGCTGGGGGGCGAGCACCGGGGAGCTGTTTTTT.

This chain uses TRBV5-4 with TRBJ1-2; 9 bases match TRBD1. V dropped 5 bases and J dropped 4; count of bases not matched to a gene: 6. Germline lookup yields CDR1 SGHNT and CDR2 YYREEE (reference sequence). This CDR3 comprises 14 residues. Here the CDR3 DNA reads TGTGCCAGCAGGGCCGGGACAGGGCCCTATGGCTACACCTTC. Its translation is CASRAGTGPYGYTF.

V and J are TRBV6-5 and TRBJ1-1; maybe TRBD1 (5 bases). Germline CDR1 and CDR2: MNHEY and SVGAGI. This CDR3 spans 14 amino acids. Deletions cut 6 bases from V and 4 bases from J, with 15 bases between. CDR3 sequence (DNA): TGTGCCAGCAGCCGACGGGACTTGTCCACTGAAGCTTTCTTT. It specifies CASSRRDLSTEAFF.